One and the same sample provided the 30 T cell receptor beta chains below, sequenced in a study of shared clonotypes between healthy human individuals. TCRdb's copy holds only in-frame clones and misses some; the assay was immunoSEQ multiplex PCR. The table lists around 2,000,000 clones, 85% to 95% of them singletons. Naive CD8 cells, CD45RO-negative and positively selected for CCR7, excluded terminally differentiated effector memory CD45RA+ cells. What was sequenced was naive CD8+ T cells from PBMCs. The receptors shown here come from a man between 18 and 35 years old in good health. Some clones in this sample may be carry-over from other donors' samples.

The chain is built from TRBV27 and TRBJ2-1, with 9 bases fitting TRBD1. The germline V gene encodes CDR1 MNHEY and CDR2 SMNVEV (reference sequence). The trim removed 7 bases at V and 7 bases at J, leaving 14 bases unmatched. The CDR3 extends over 16 amino acids. Written as DNA, the CDR3 is TGTGCCAGCACCTACAGGGGGCGTCGTACCCTTAATGAGCAGTTCTTC. Protein product: CASTYRGRRTLNEQFF.

The rearrangement uses TRBV30 and TRBJ2-2, with TRBD1 identical over 9 bases. The germline CDR1 and CDR2 sequences are GTSNPN and SVGIG (reference sequence). V lost 7 bases and J lost 8; bases outside the gene matches: 14. The CDR3 contains 15 residues. CDR3 residues: CAFPKDRGILGELFF. The CDR3 bases are TGTGCCTTCCCTAAGGACAGGGGAATCTTAGGGGAGCTGTTTTTT.

About this clone: Different DNA sequences within this sample yield the same CDR3. The chain combines TRBV19 with TRBJ2-1; D is unclear. The CDR3 runs 13 residues. Germline-derived CDR1 and CDR2 are LNHDA and SQIVND (reference sequence). Trimming took 4 bases from V and 4 from J, leaving 8 bases between them. CDR3 sequence: CASSTYSYNEQFF. The DNA of the CDR3 is TGTGCCAGTAGTACATACAGTTACAATGAGCAGTTCTTC.

The chain joins TRBV7-3 to TRBJ2-5; weak D call: TRBD2 (5 bases). This CDR3 is 14 amino acids long. V lost 5 bases and J 5 bases, leaving 15 bases between the germline ends. Germline V lookup: CDR1 SGHTA, CDR2 FQGTGA. The CDR3 here is CASSAGLRGETQYF. In nucleotides, the CDR3 is TGTGCCAGCAGCGCGGGTCTTAGAGGGGAGACCCAGTACTTC.

J is TRBJ1-2 and V is TRBV28, with 11 bases lining up with TRBD1. CDR1 MDHEN and CDR2 SYDVKM come from the germline V gene. The V segment lost 4 bases and the J segment 2 bases; nucleotides outside the gene matches: 0. There are 14 residues in the CDR3. The CDR3 region has the DNA TGTGCCAGCAGTTGGACAGGGGGCAACTATGGCTACACCTTC. Its protein is CASSWTGGNYGYTF.

This chain links TRBV9 with TRBJ2-7; a weak D match, TRBD2 (5 bases). Between the trimmed V and J ends, which lost 1 base and 5 bases, there was a span of 13 bases. This CDR3 region has 14 residues. Germline assignment: CDR1 SGDLS and CDR2 YYNGEE. For the CDR3, the DNA is TGTGCCAGCAGCGTATCTGGGGTCGGGGACGAGCAGTACTTC. Encoded protein: CASSVSGVGDEQYF.

This chain uses TRBV27 with TRBJ2-7, with D possibly matching TRBD1 (6 bases). The germline V gene has CDR1 MNHEY and CDR2 SMNVEV (reference sequence). The CDR3 length is 17 residues. V was cut by 6 bases and J by 3 bases, with 24 bases left in between. The CDR3 loop is CASSPSDSPALGYEQYF. Written as DNA, the CDR3 is TGTGCCAGCAGCCCCTCGGACAGCCCAGCCTTAGGCTACGAGCAGTACTTC.

The chain couples TRBV13 to TRBJ1-1; unclear D gene. Trimming pared 1 base from V and 4 bases from J, leaving 10 bases between. Germline CDR1 and CDR2: PRHDT and FYEKMQ (reference sequence). The CDR3 sequence is 14 residues long. The CDR3 nucleotides read TGTGCCAGCAGCTTAGCGGGGATGAGCACTGAAGCTTTCTTT. Amino acids: CASSLAGMSTEAFF.

The genes are TRBV6-1 and TRBJ1-2, with TRBD1 as a possible D gene (5 bases). This CDR3 spans 14 amino acids. The V gene's germline CDR1 is MNHNS and CDR2 SASEGT. V shed 4 bases and J shed 3 bases, with 12 bases lying between them. The CDR3 DNA follows: TGTGCCAGCAGTGCTCGGGGGGGGGACTATGGCTACACCTTC. Residues: CASSARGGDYGYTF.

This clone occurred once. The gene calls are TRBV27 and TRBJ2-2; 8 bases agree with TRBD1. V lost 5 bases, J lost 7 bases, and 6 bases stayed unmatched. There are 14 residues in the CDR3. CDR1 is MNHEY, CDR2 SMNVEV, per germline (reference sequence). CDR3 residues: CASSRGQGGGELFF. CDR3 nucleotide sequence: TGTGCCAGCAGTCGAGGACAGGGTGGCGGGGAGCTGTTTTTT.

The rearrangement links TRBV19 to TRBJ1-5; the match to TRBD1 covers 7 bases. V dropped 5 bases and J dropped 3; count of bases not matched to a gene: 10. Per the germline V gene, CDR1 is LNHDA and CDR2 is SQIVND (reference sequence). The CDR3 runs to 16 residues. The CDR3 sequence: CASSEGQGGYNQPQHF. As DNA, the CDR3 is TGTGCCAGTAGTGAGGGCCAGGGGGGATACAATCAGCCCCAGCATTTT.

The chain combines TRBV27 with TRBJ2-1; tentative D call: TRBD2 (5 bases). V was trimmed by 0 bases and J by 9 bases, leaving 18 bases between them. The CDR3 extends over 16 amino acids. Germline-derived CDR1 and CDR2 are MNHEY and SMNVEV (reference sequence). This chain's CDR3 is CASSLSRVGGSVEQFF. DNA of the CDR3: TGTGCCAGCAGTTTATCGCGGGTCGGAGGCTCGGTTGAGCAGTTCTTC.

The chain carries TRBV18 and TRBJ2-7; 7 bases fit TRBD1. V lost 6 bases and J lost 0; bases outside the gene matches: 14. This CDR3 is built from 17 residues. CDR1 KGHSH and CDR2 LQKENI come from the germline V gene. This CDR3 is CASSEKGLDRSSYEQYF. For the CDR3, the DNA is TGTGCCAGCTCCGAAAAGGGGCTGGACAGGAGCTCCTACGAGCAGTACTTC. The complete variable domain, with remaining parts taken from reference TRBV18 and TRBJ2-7, reads NAGVMQNPRHLVRRRGQEARLRCSPMKGHSHVYWYRQLPEEGLKFMVYLQKENIIDESGMPKERFSAEFPKEGPSILRIQQVVRGDSAAYFCASSEKGLDRSSYEQYFGPGTRLTVT.

The chain has TRBV7-6 and TRBJ2-5; the D call may be TRBD1 or TRBD2 (7 bases each). From germline, CDR1 is SGHVS and CDR2 FNYEAQ. The CDR3 is made up of 15 amino acids. V was pared by 5 bases and J by 4 bases, with 17 bases between. The CDR3: CASSKGAGGGETQYF. The CDR3 DNA is TGTGCCAGCAGCAAGGGAGCAGGGGGGGGAGAGACCCAGTACTTC.

The chain couples TRBV27 to TRBJ1-2; 12 bases align to TRBD1. Germline CDR1 MNHEY, CDR2 SMNVEV (reference sequence). CDR3 size: 17 residues. J lost 6 bases, V lost 6 bases, and 14 bases had no gene match. Here the CDR3 reads CASSSHWGQGALDGYTF. In DNA form, the CDR3 reads TGTGCCAGCAGCTCCCATTGGGGACAGGGGGCGCTGGATGGCTACACCTTC.

V usage is TRBV9 and J usage is TRBJ1-2, with TRBD1 as a possible D gene (6 bases). The germline CDR1 and CDR2 sequences are SGDLS and YYNGEE. V was clipped by 0 bases and J by 5 bases, with 17 bases between them. The CDR3 contains 16 residues. The CDR3 is CASSVDPATGEYGYTF. DNA for the CDR3: TGTGCCAGCAGCGTAGACCCCGCGACAGGAGAGTATGGCTACACCTTC.

Comment on this clone: This sample also contains other DNA sequences that code for the same CDR3. V and J are TRBV5-6 and TRBJ2-7; weak D call: TRBD2 (5 bases). The CDR3 has 13 amino acids. Germline lookup yields CDR1 SGHDT and CDR2 YYEEEE. Trimming cost V 3 bases and J 3 bases, with 10 bases left between them. The CDR3: CASSSGLHYEQYF. CDR3 nucleotides: TGTGCCAGCAGCTCAGGACTTCACTACGAGCAGTACTTC.

V usage is TRBV7-8 and J usage is TRBJ1-3; 7 nucleotides align to TRBD1. With V trimmed by 5 bases and J by 0 bases, 4 bases remained unmatched. This CDR3 contains 15 residues. The germline V gene has CDR1 SGHVS and CDR2 FQNEAQ. CDR3 protein: CASSMDRTSGNTIYF. Here the CDR3 DNA reads TGTGCCAGCAGCATGGACAGGACCTCTGGAAACACCATATATTTT. Filled out from reference TRBV7-8 and TRBJ1-3, the complete variable domain reads GAGVSQSPRYKVAKRGQDVALRCDPISGHVSLFWYQQALGQGPEFLTYFQNEAQLDKSGLPSDRFFAERPEGSVSTLKIQRTQQEDSAVYLCASSMDRTSGNTIYFGEGSWLTVV.

This chain links TRBV10-2 with TRBJ2-7; 7 nucleotides match TRBD2. Germline CDR1 reads WSHSY; CDR2 reads SAAADI. V dropped 6 bases and J dropped 1; count of bases not matched to a gene: 6. The CDR3 has 14 residues. This CDR3 is CASSAGVSSYEQYF. Written as DNA, the CDR3 is TGCGCCAGCAGCGCGGGAGTATCGTCCTACGAGCAGTACTTC.

Note on this clone: The same CDR3 can be traced to other DNA sequences in this sample. The chain employs TRBV9 and TRBJ1-5; maybe TRBD1 (6 bases). Germline lookup yields CDR1 SGDLS and CDR2 YYNGEE. This CDR3 is built from 15 residues. V was shortened by 0 bases and J by 2 bases, with 9 bases between the two germline ends. CDR3 region: CASSVGGAGNQPQHF. The CDR3 region has the DNA TGTGCCAGCAGCGTAGGGGGGGCTGGCAATCAGCCCCAGCATTTT.

CDR3 coding DNA: TGTGCCACCAGCAGCGGGGGACTTAGCTCCTACGAGCAGTACTTC. This encodes CATSSGGLSSYEQYF. The rearrangement uses TRBV15 and TRBJ2-7; the D gene is possibly TRBD2 (6 bases). The CDR3 totals 15 residues. V was pared by 3 bases and J by 0 bases, with 12 bases between. Germline V gene lookup returns CDR1 LNHNV and CDR2 YYDKDF (reference sequence).

V usage is TRBV7-9 and J usage is TRBJ1-2; TRBD1 aligns across 10 bases. J gave up 7 bases and V 1 base, and 3 bases lay outside the gene matches. CDR3 length equals 14 residues. Germline CDR1 SEHNR, CDR2 FQNEAQ (reference sequence). This CDR3 reads CASSLVGTGVGYTF. The DNA of the CDR3 is TGTGCCAGCAGCTTAGTGGGGACAGGGGTTGGCTACACCTTC.

This chain links TRBV7-9 with TRBJ2-2; the D gene is possibly TRBD2 (6 bases). Trimming removed 2 bases from V and 0 bases from J, with 13 bases in between. Per the germline V gene, CDR1 is SEHNR and CDR2 is FQNEAQ (reference sequence). This CDR3 has 17 residues. CDR3 protein: CASSLSAGGANTGELFF. The CDR3 DNA reads TGTGCCAGCAGCTTATCGGCCGGGGGAGCGAACACCGGGGAGCTGTTTTTT. Using reference TRBV7-9 and TRBJ2-2 for the parts outside the CDR3, the full variable domain is DTGVSQNPRHKITKRGQNVTFRCDPISEHNRLYWYRQTLGQGPEFLTYFQNEAQLEKSRLLSDRFSAERPKGSFSTLEIQRTEQGDSAMYLCASSLSAGGANTGELFFGEGSRLTVL.

This chain joins TRBV5-1 and TRBJ2-1, with TRBD2 matching over 10 bases. CDR3 length: 17 amino acids. The germline gives CDR1 SGHRS, CDR2 YFSETQ. V was clipped by 4 bases and J by 5 bases; unmatched bases: 12. This CDR3 reads CASSLPPGLAMHNEQFF. CDR3 bases: TGCGCCAGCAGCCTACCCCCGGGACTAGCGATGCACAATGAGCAGTTCTTC.

This clone was picked up one time. The chain couples TRBV7-6 to TRBJ2-6, with D possibly matching TRBD2 (6 bases). Germline V CDR1 and CDR2: SGHVS, FNYEAQ. V dropped 5 bases and J dropped 0 bases, with 8 bases sitting between them. CDR3 size: 15 residues. CDR3 sequence reads: CASSETSSGANVLTF. DNA for the CDR3: TGTGCCAGCAGCGAGACTAGCTCTGGGGCCAACGTCCTGACTTTC.

The CDR3 DNA is TGTGCCAGTAGTATAGTACAGTTGAACACTGAAGCTTTCTTT. It yields the protein CASSIVQLNTEAFF. The chain has TRBV19 and TRBJ1-1; no clear D. The germline V gene has CDR1 LNHDA and CDR2 SQIVND (reference sequence). V was clipped by 1 base and J by 0 bases, with 6 bases between them. This CDR3 has 14 residues.

The chain uses TRBV27 and TRBJ2-5; weak D call: TRBD1 (5 bases). CDR3 length: 15 residues. The germline V gene encodes CDR1 MNHEY and CDR2 SMNVEV (reference sequence). With 2 bases removed from V and 2 bases from J, the gap between germline ends came to 12 bases. CDR3 loop: CASSLRGPFQETQYF. The CDR3 region has the DNA TGTGCCAGCAGTTTAAGGGGCCCCTTTCAAGAGACCCAGTACTTC.

The chain uses TRBV4-1 and TRBJ2-3, with TRBD2 matching 9 bases. CDR3 size: 17 residues. J was trimmed by 3 bases and V by 0 bases; bases with no gene match: 7. CDR1 is MGHRA and CDR2 is YSYEKL in the germline V gene. The CDR3 loop reads CASSQDQGGRATDTQYF. The CDR3 nucleotides are TGCGCCAGCAGCCAAGATCAAGGCGGGAGGGCAACAGATACGCAGTATTTT.

The chain carries TRBV19 and TRBJ1-5; 9 positions agree with TRBD1. CDR1 and CDR2 (germline): LNHDA, SQIVND (reference sequence). V gave up 3 bases and J gave up 5 bases; unmatched junction bases: 11. The CDR3 totals 17 residues. The DNA for the CDR3 is TGTGCCAGTAGTATCGGTGGGGGACAGGGAGAAGATCAGCCCCAGCATTTT. Amino acid sequence: CASSIGGGQGEDQPQHF. The complete variable domain, with remaining parts taken from reference TRBV19 and TRBJ1-5, reads DGGITQSPKYLFRKEGQNVTLSCEQNLNHDAMYWYRQDPGQGLRLIYYSQIVNDFQKGDIAEGYSVSREKKESFPLTVTSAQKNPTAFYLCASSIGGGQGEDQPQHFGDGTRLSIL.

The chain joins TRBV27 to TRBJ1-5; D may be TRBD1 (5 bases). Germline V lookup: CDR1 MNHEY, CDR2 SMNVEV (reference sequence). CDR3 size: 14 residues. V dropped 5 bases and J dropped 7 bases, with 15 bases sitting between them. The CDR3 region is CASSPTWGGQPQHF. CDR3 bases: TGTGCCAGCAGTCCCACGTGGGGCGGGCAGCCCCAGCATTTT.